The sequence of this T cell receptor (beta chain) was determined in a study of ipilimumab plus nivolumab after autologous stem cell transplantation. Points from the study as a whole: Authors suggest TCR repertoire, Treg phenotype and gut microbiota support further study.

This CDR3 is 13 amino acids long. Deletions cut 4 bases from V and 7 bases from J, with 13 bases between. Germline values: CDR1 MNHEY, CDR2 SVGAGI. Libraries were prepared by immunoSEQ multiplex PCR; TCRdb keeps only in-frame clonotypes and omits some of them. This sample has about 21,000 clones, with 77% found just once. Comments on this clone: Its matching antigen is unknown.

Patients got ipilimumab 1 mg/kg beginning 14 to 28 days post-transplant. Through week 26, nivolumab 3 mg/kg IV was given weeks 1, 4, 7, 10, then biweekly. The chain uses TRBV6-5 and TRBJ1-2, with D perhaps TRBD1 (6 bases). The clonotype originates from a male donor with diffuse large B-cell lymphoma. The input for sequencing was PBMCs, taken in a trial of ipilimumab plus nivolumab as post-transplant consolidation. CDR3 sequence: CASSSGTPVGYTF. Written as DNA, the CDR3 is TGTGCCAGCAGTTCAGGGACACCGGTTGGCTACACCTTC.